One and the same sample provided the 25 T cell receptor beta chains below, sequenced in a study of human CD8 memory T cell subsets. It was UMI-labeled 5' RACE by which the TCR beta libraries were made. From the 5' RACE reads, TCRdb lists one entry per CDR3 protein and no DNA. Here the sample table reports fewer than 4,500 distinct CDR3 sequences. Sequencing was carried out using CD8+ T cells from PBMCs. The receptor set was obtained from a human donor in good health.

The chain has TRBV12-3 or TRBV12-4 and TRBJ2-2. This CDR3 contains 14 residues. CDR3: CASSSSKDTGELFF.

This chain uses TRBV19 with TRBJ2-2; there is no DNA to check the TCRdb D call of TRBD2. The germline V gene encodes CDR1 LNHDA and CDR2 SQIVND (reference sequence). The length of the CDR3 is 18 residues. CDR3 region: CASSIDLRREVDTGELFF.

This rearrangement joins TRBV20-1 to TRBJ2-4; the TCRdb D gene call, TRBD1, has no DNA to confirm it. There are 15 residues in the CDR3. CDR1 and CDR2 (germline): DFQATT, SNEGSKA (reference sequence). The CDR3 sequence: CSARRTGGDKNIQYF.

This clonotype is called hyperexpanded based on its frequency. CDR3 sequence: CASSLNQGPSYEQYF. The V call is TRBV7-8, the J call TRBJ2-7; TCRdb selects TRBD1, and the lack of DNA leaves this call unchecked. CDR3 length: 15 amino acids. CDR1 and CDR2 (germline): SGHVS, FQNEAQ.

This chain uses TRBV3-1 with TRBJ2-5; TCRdb selects TRBD2, and the lack of DNA leaves this call unchecked. This CDR3 has 14 amino acids. CDR1 is LGHDT, CDR2 YNNKEL, per germline (reference sequence). The CDR3 here is CASSRGGETETQYF.

Judged by frequency, this clonotype is large (0.1 to 1%). The chain is built from TRBV10-1 and TRBJ2-1. The CDR3 totals 15 residues. In germline, CDR1 is WNHNN, CDR2 SYGVQD (reference sequence). Here the CDR3 reads CANLGWVSPYKEQFF.

The chain joins TRBV4-1 to TRBJ2-7. The germline CDR1 and CDR2 sequences are MGHRA and YSYEKL. The CDR3 has 14 residues. This chain's CDR3 is CASSRQKGNYEQYF.

V usage is TRBV6-4 and J usage is TRBJ2-1. Germline CDR1 and CDR2: MRHNA and SNTAGT. The CDR3 loop spans 14 amino acids. CDR3 residues: CASSDSDSVPEQFF.

This clonotype is labeled medium-sized based on frequency. This chain joins TRBV29-1 and TRBJ2-7; TCRdb selects TRBD1, and the lack of DNA leaves this call unchecked. Germline lookup yields CDR1 SQVTM and CDR2 ANQGSEA. The CDR3 length is 15 residues. CDR3 sequence reads: CSARFGTGESSEQYF.

This chain links TRBV10-2 with TRBJ2-1; TCRdb designates TRBD2, a call that cannot be tested without DNA. The germline V gene has CDR1 WSHSY and CDR2 SAAADI. The CDR3 runs to 13 residues. Here the CDR3 reads CASEGSGYNEQFF.

The chain's CDR3 is CASSLIEGAFDTQYF. This rearrangement joins TRBV27 to TRBJ2-3; no DNA is available, so the TRBD1 call from TCRdb remains unchecked. This CDR3 has 15 residues. CDR1 is MNHEY and CDR2 is SMNVEV in the germline V gene (reference sequence).

This rearrangement joins TRBV4-2 to TRBJ2-2. This CDR3 has 15 residues. Germline values: CDR1 LGHNA, CDR2 YNFKEQ. The CDR3 sequence is CASSHHTGTTGELFF.

The V gene is TRBV6-2 or TRBV6-3, the J gene TRBJ2-2; the D call from TCRdb, TRBD1, cannot be confirmed without DNA. This CDR3 is 14 amino acids long. The germline gives CDR1 MNHEY, CDR2 SVGEGT. CDR3 sequence: CASSLDSSTGELFF.

This clonotype is called medium-sized based on its frequency. V gene TRBV19 combines with J gene TRBJ2-6; TCRdb reports TRBD1, a call that lacks DNA to check it against. Germline CDR1 is LNHDA and CDR2 is SQIVND (reference sequence). This CDR3 region has 16 residues. CDR3 residues: CASSGTGGSGANVLTF.

The rearrangement uses TRBV29-1 and TRBJ2-1; TCRdb designates TRBD1, a call that cannot be tested without DNA. The germline V gene has CDR1 SQVTM and CDR2 ANQGSEA. There are 14 residues in the CDR3. The CDR3 loop is CSVETGGGYNEQFF.

V and J are TRBV20-1 and TRBJ2-1; TCRdb lists TRBD2, though no DNA is available to test this call. The CDR3 length is 18 residues. Germline-derived CDR1 and CDR2 are DFQATT and SNEGSKA (reference sequence). The CDR3 protein is CSAPGLAGGRASYNEQFF.

The V and J genes are TRBV28 and TRBJ1-1; TCRdb reports TRBD1, a call that lacks DNA to check it against. Germline V gene sequence: CDR1 MDHEN, CDR2 SYDVKM. There are 16 residues in the CDR3. The CDR3 is CASSLPVDRANTEAFF.

The chain joins TRBV5-6 to TRBJ2-5; TCRdb outputs TRBD1, but without DNA this stays unchecked. The CDR3 length is 14 residues. CDR1 is SGHDT, CDR2 YYEEEE, per germline. CDR3 sequence: CASSPQGAGETQYF.

This clonotype is called medium-sized (0.01 to 0.1%) based on its frequency. V usage is TRBV21-1 and J usage is TRBJ2-1; no DNA is available, so the TRBD1 call from TCRdb remains unchecked. TRBV21-1 represents a pseudogene. This CDR3 is 17 amino acids long. The chain's CDR3 is CASSMWTEMSSYNEQFF.

The chain recombines TRBV29-1 with TRBJ2-3; TCRdb calls TRBD1, which cannot be checked without DNA. Looked up from germline, CDR1 is SQVTM and CDR2 is ANQGSEA. This CDR3 is built from 15 residues. CDR3: CSVDAFGGITDTQYF.

Its frequency marks this clonotype as medium-sized (0.01 to 0.1%). The V call is TRBV3-1, the J call TRBJ2-5; TCRdb lists TRBD1, though no DNA is available to test this call. Germline CDR1 and CDR2: LGHDT and YNNKEL (reference sequence). CDR3 size: 15 residues. CDR3: CASSQGQGDQETQYF.

The CDR3 sequence: CASSPTSDYEQYF. J is TRBJ2-7 and V is TRBV27; TCRdb names TRBD2, which stays unverified in the absence of DNA. This CDR3 region has 13 residues. The germline V gene encodes CDR1 MNHEY and CDR2 SMNVEV (reference sequence).

This clonotype counts as medium-sized by frequency. The V gene is TRBV7-8, the J gene TRBJ2-5. Germline CDR1 is SGHVS and CDR2 is FQNEAQ. This CDR3 is 14 amino acids long. CDR3 amino acids: CASSLDGLWETQYF.

The chain couples TRBV30 to TRBJ2-7. CDR3 length: 14 residues. Per the germline V gene, CDR1 is GTSNPN and CDR2 is SVGIG (reference sequence). The CDR3 sequence is CAWSVGDGRWEQYF. The full variable domain, completed using reference TRBV30 and TRBJ2-7, is SQTIHQWPATLVQPVGSPLSLECTVEGTSNPNLYWYRQAAGRGLQLLFYSVGIGQISSEVPQNLSASRPQDRQFILSSKKLLLSDSGFYLCAWSVGDGRWEQYFGPGTRLTVT.

The chain recombines TRBV2 with TRBJ2-3; TCRdb's D call of TRBD2 is untestable without DNA. Germline V gene data show CDR1 as SNHLY and CDR2 as FYNNEI. The CDR3 totals 15 residues. This CDR3 is CASSLGLAYTDTQYF.